This TCR beta chain comes out of a study of blood T cell repertoires in COVID-19. Looking at the study overall: Collection of acute and convalescent COVID-19 samples took place in the United States, Italy and Spain.

Original analysis: Reference gene primer amplification gave nucleated cell count estimates. Sequencing used immunoSEQ multiplex PCR; TCRdb keeps in-frame clones, though not all of them. From that table come the V and J calls and clone size; the DNA was used to work out D and trimming. The sample has roughly 70,000 clones, 88% seen once; the top ten hold 5.5% to 7%. Trimming pared 3 bases from V and 11 bases from J, leaving 19 bases between. Germline loops: CDR1 GTSNPN, CDR2 SVGIG (reference sequence). The CDR3 loop spans 13 amino acids. This chain connects TRBV30 to TRBJ1-1; D gene ambiguous. Source material: peripheral blood. This TCR was sampled from an older woman with acute or convalescent COVID-19. CDR3 sequence: CAWSVQSFGFAFF. The CDR3 nucleotides are TGTGCCTGGAGCGTACAGAGCTTCGGTTTTGCTTTCTTT.